This is a list of T cell receptor beta chains from one sample in a study of graft-versus-host responses after intestinal transplantation. Sequenced by immunoSEQ multiplex PCR; TCRdb stores in-frame clones only, minus some. The table lists more than 90,000 clones, roughly 93% of them singletons. No antigen has been identified for these receptors. The sequenced sample was unstimulated CD8+ T cells sorted from spleen or lymph node cells, obtained before intestinal transplant. Receptor source: a human donor who received an intestinal transplant. Both conserved end residues are part of each CDR3. The order of the fields is clone size, J gene, V gene, D gene, CDR3 DNA, CDR3 protein. The D gene is left open where the match is weak. The size field is filled for only some rows; it gives once, few, many or a size class.

.	TRBJ2-7	TRBV4-2	TRBD1	TGTGCCAGCAGCCAAGACCAGGGGGCGGTTGAGCAGTACTTC	CASSQDQGAVEQYF
.	TRBJ1-1	TRBV27	.	TGTGCCAGCAGTCCGACAGGTAGCAACACTGAAGCTTTCTTT	CASSPTGSNTEAFF
.	TRBJ2-2	TRBV7-2	.	TGTGCCAGCAGCCACCCGACTAGTCCGTACGGGGAGCTGTTTTTT	CASSHPTSPYGELFF
.	TRBJ2-6	TRBV2	.	TGTGCCAGAGGGGATGACCTGGGGGCCAACGTCCTGACTTTC	CARGDDLGANVLTF
.	TRBJ2-1	TRBV5-1	.	TGCGCCAGCAGCCAAATTGGGGGGACCTACAATGAGCAGTTCTTC	CASSQIGGTYNEQFF
.	TRBJ2-7	TRBV30	TRBD1	TGTGCCTGGAGTGGGGAGGACAGGGGCTCCTACGAGCAGTACTTC	CAWSGEDRGSYEQYF
.	TRBJ2-7	TRBV7-2	.	TGTGCCAGCAGCTTCGGACTACCCGAGCAGTACTTC	CASSFGLPEQYF
.	TRBJ2-7	TRBV19	.	TGTGCCAGTAGTATTGGGTCAGGGCCCACCTACGAGCAGTACTTC	CASSIGSGPTYEQYF
.	TRBJ1-2	TRBV4-1	TRBD1	TGCGCCAGCAGCCTGGGTCAAGACAGGGGAAGAGACTATGGCTACACCTTC	CASSLGQDRGRDYGYTF
.	TRBJ1-1	TRBV5-6	TRBD1	TGTGCCAGCAGCTCTCTCTTGGGACAGGGGTTATCCACTGAAGCTTTCTTT	CASSSLLGQGLSTEAFF
.	TRBJ2-3	TRBV28	TRBD2	TGTGCCAGCAGTTCGGAGGGACTAGCTGCCACAGATACGCAGTATTTT	CASSSEGLAATDTQYF
.	TRBJ1-1	TRBV27	.	TGTGCCAGCAGTTTATCTGGCGGTGGGAACACTGAAGCTTTCTTT	CASSLSGGGNTEAFF
.	TRBJ2-7	TRBV19	.	TGTGCCAGTAGTATGTTTCGATCGGCCGGGGGCTACGAGCAGTACTTC	CASSMFRSAGGYEQYF
.	TRBJ2-7	TRBV6-5	TRBD2	TGTGCCAGCAGCGGGGGGAGCTCCTACGAGCAGTACTTC	CASSGGSSYEQYF
.	TRBJ2-7	TRBV7-2	.	TGTGCCAGCAGCTTAGGGCTCCCCGAGCAGTACTTC	CASSLGLPEQYF
.	TRBJ2-3	TRBV4-1	TRBD1	TGCGCCAGCAGCCAAGGTCGGACAGGGTACGATACGCAGTATTTT	CASSQGRTGYDTQYF
.	TRBJ1-1	TRBV11-2	.	TGTGCCAGCAGCCGGGGGACTGAAGCTTTCTTT	CASSRGTEAFF
.	TRBJ2-7	TRBV6-1	TRBD2	TGTGCCAGCAGTGAAGCACTAGCGGAAAACTACGAGCAGTACTTC	CASSEALAENYEQYF
few	TRBJ2-7	TRBV21-1	.	TGTGCCAGCAGCCCCCAGCGGGCAGAGATCTCCTACGAGCAGTACTTC	CASSPQRAEISYEQYF
.	TRBJ2-1	TRBV4-1	.	TGCGCCAGCAGCTTATCCGGACAGCTCGATGAGCAGTTCTTC	CASSLSGQLDEQFF
.	TRBJ1-2	TRBV5-4	TRBD1	TGTGCCAGCAGCTACAGGGGGCAGGGGTCTGGCTACACCTTC	CASSYRGQGSGYTF
.	TRBJ2-5	TRBV7-6	.	TGTGCCAGCAGTCGAGGAATACCCCAAGAGACCCAGTACTTC	CASSRGIPQETQYF
.	TRBJ1-2	TRBV7-8	.	TGTGCCAGCAGCTTTTCAGGCTCTATTAACTATGGCTACACCTTC	CASSFSGSINYGYTF
once	TRBJ2-1	TRBV9	.	TGTGCCAGCAGCGTGGGCGCCTACAATGAGCAGTTCTTC	CASSVGAYNEQFF
.	TRBJ2-6	TRBV21-1	.	TGTGCCAGCAGCAAAGAGCGCAGGGGCGCGGGGGCCAACGTCCTGACTTTC	CASSKERRGAGANVLTF
.	TRBJ1-2	TRBV5-6	.	TGTGCCAGCAGCTTCGAACAGACCGGTGGGCCCTATGGCTACACCTTC	CASSFEQTGGPYGYTF
.	TRBJ2-7	TRBV5-1	.	TGCGCCAGCAGGGGTGGACTGCCGTTGTCCTACGAGCAGTACTTC	CASRGGLPLSYEQYF
.	TRBJ2-7	TRBV7-9	.	TGTGCCAGCAGCTTATATTCGGGACACTCCTACGAGCAGTACTTC	CASSLYSGHSYEQYF
few	TRBJ1-1	TRBV2	TRBD1	TGTGCCAGCAGTGCCCAGGGGGCGCGGACTGAAGCTTTCTTT	CASSAQGARTEAFF
few	TRBJ2-2	TRBV10-2	.	TGCGCCAGCATTCTCAATAGGGAGTCCGGGGAGCTGTTTTTT	CASILNRESGELFF
.	TRBJ1-6	TRBV19	.	TGTGCCAGTAGTATAGTACAGGGTTCTAATTCACCCCTCCACTTT	CASSIVQGSNSPLHF
.	TRBJ2-3	TRBV7-9	.	TGTGCCAGCAGCCCTGGGACTACAGATACGCAGTATTTT	CASSPGTTDTQYF
.	TRBJ2-2	TRBV11-2	TRBD1	TGTGCCAGCCGATGGACAGGGGCGCGCCCGAACACCGGGGAGCTGTTTTTT	CASRWTGARPNTGELFF
.	TRBJ1-5	TRBV19	TRBD1	TGTGCCAGTCTCCCCACTTTTGTGGACAGGGGTTTTCAGCCCCAGCATTTT	CASLPTFVDRGFQPQHF
.	TRBJ2-2	TRBV9	.	TGTGCCAGCAGCGCCCCAATAAAGGACAAGAACACCGGGGAGCTGTTTTTT	CASSAPIKDKNTGELFF
once	TRBJ2-7	TRBV4-1	TRBD1	TGCGCCAGCAGCCAAGAGGCTAGGACAGGCCTTACCTACGAGCAGTACTTC	CASSQEARTGLTYEQYF
.	TRBJ2-1	TRBV7-9	TRBD2	TGTGCCAGCAGCTTAGTAGGACTAGCGGGAGGGGGCAATGAGCAGTTCTTC	CASSLVGLAGGGNEQFF
.	TRBJ1-2	TRBV27	TRBD1	TGTGCCAGCAGCTGGACAGGGAGAAGTGGCTACACCTTC	CASSWTGRSGYTF
.	TRBJ1-5	TRBV7-9	TRBD1	TGTGCCAGCAGCGTGACAGGGGGCGATCAGCCCCAGCATTTT	CASSVTGGDQPQHF
.	TRBJ1-5	TRBV7-9	.	TGTGCCAGCAGCCACCTAGACTATGGGCCCCAGCATTTT	CASSHLDYGPQHF
.	TRBJ1-2	TRBV12-1	.	TGTGCCAGCAGCTTTGACTCCAGGGGGCCCGTAAACTATGGCTACACCTTC	CASSFDSRGPVNYGYTF
.	TRBJ2-1	TRBV6-1	.	TGTGCCAGCAGTGAGCGGGCAGACGGGTTCAATGAGCAGTTCTTC	CASSERADGFNEQFF
.	TRBJ2-7	TRBV21-1	.	TGTGCCAGCAGCAACAAAGGGCCGGACCGGGACTTAACCTACGAGCAGTACTTC	CASSNKGPDRDLTYEQYF
.	TRBJ2-3	TRBV9	.	TGTGCCAGCAGCGTAGCTACGTGGGATACGCAGTATTTT	CASSVATWDTQYF
.	TRBJ2-2	TRBV4-3	TRBD1	TGCGCCAGCAGCCATCTAGACAGGGGCCCGGGAAACACCGGGGAGCTGTTTTTT	CASSHLDRGPGNTGELFF
once	TRBJ2-7	TRBV30	TRBD1	TGTGCCTGGACCGGGACAGGGAGCTCCTACGAGCAGTACTTC	CAWTGTGSSYEQYF
.	TRBJ1-2	TRBV11-3	.	TGTGCCAGCAGCTTGTGGCAGAGGGATGGCTACACCTTC	CASSLWQRDGYTF
.	TRBJ1-2	TRBV2	TRBD1	TGTGCCAGCGCAGGGGGCAGTGGCTACACCTTC	CASAGGSGYTF
.	TRBJ2-7	TRBV6-5	.	TGTGCCAGCAGTTACGTAGGCGGGGCCTACGAGCAGTACTTC	CASSYVGGAYEQYF
.	TRBJ1-1	TRBV30	.	TGTGCCTGGAGCTTCAACACTGAAGCTTTCTTT	CAWSFNTEAFF
once	TRBJ1-2	TRBV9	TRBD1	TGTGCCAGCAGCCCCGGGAGGGGGCTGGATGGCTACACCTTC	CASSPGRGLDGYTF
.	TRBJ2-3	TRBV9	.	TGTGCCAGCAGCGTAGAAGGCCTGCAGGGTGGCACAGATACGCAGTATTTT	CASSVEGLQGGTDTQYF
.	TRBJ2-1	TRBV27	.	TGTGCCAGCAGCCAACTAGTCTCCTACAATGAGCAGTTCTTC	CASSQLVSYNEQFF